The 18 T cell receptor beta chains given below trace back to one sample, sequenced in a study of T cell repertoires in ileal Crohn's disease. This table comes from immunoSEQ multiplex PCR, and its TCRdb copy is limited to in-frame clones, with some not included. Of 30,000 or so clones in the sample, roughly three quarters were seen once. Sequenced: ileal tissue. The receptor set was obtained from an adult with Crohn's disease.

The chain joins TRBV27 to TRBJ2-7; possible D gene TRBD1, 6 bases. Germline CDR1 is MNHEY and CDR2 is SMNVEV (reference sequence). This CDR3 contains 13 residues. Trimming left V 5 bases short and J 4 bases short, with 12 bases between. The CDR3 protein is CASSRIGGYEQYF. The CDR3 DNA is TGTGCCAGCAGTCGGATAGGGGGATACGAGCAGTACTTC.

This clone appeared once. V and J are TRBV5-1 and TRBJ1-1; maybe TRBD1 (6 bases). Trimming removed 4 bases at V and 1 base at J, with 11 bases between. This CDR3 has 14 residues. Germline V lookup: CDR1 SGHRS, CDR2 YFSETQ. CDR3 protein: CASSGPGQNTEAFF. The DNA of the CDR3 is TGCGCCAGCAGCGGTCCGGGACAGAACACTGAAGCTTTCTTT.

The chain is built from TRBV5-8 and TRBJ1-6; D remains unclear. V was clipped by 7 bases and J by 10 bases, with 12 bases between them. The CDR3 contains 12 residues. The germline V gene encodes CDR1 SGHTS and CDR2 YDEGEE. The CDR3: CASAQNGSPLHF. The CDR3 nucleotides read TGTGCCAGCGCACAAAACGGGTCACCCCTCCACTTT.

Here the CDR3 DNA reads TGTGCCAGCAGCGTCGACAGGGGACATGGCTACACCTTC. It encodes CASSVDRGHGYTF. J is TRBJ1-2 and V is TRBV7-9, with TRBD1 matching 8 bases. The V segment lost 5 bases and the J segment 6 bases; nucleotides outside the gene matches: 5. The germline V gene encodes CDR1 SEHNR and CDR2 FQNEAQ (reference sequence). The CDR3 contains 13 residues.

This clone was seen only a few times. The rearrangement joins TRBV6-6 to TRBJ1-2, with 8 positions matching TRBD1. Per the germline V gene, CDR1 is MNHNY and CDR2 is SVGAGI (reference sequence). This CDR3 comprises 14 residues. V trimming: 4 bases; J trimming: 4 bases; junction bases outside the gene matches: 5. CDR3 sequence reads: CASSLRTGSYGYTF. In DNA, the CDR3 is TGTGCCAGCAGTTTAAGGACAGGGTCCTATGGCTACACCTTC.

This chain uses TRBV14 with TRBJ1-2, with D unclear. The CDR3 totals 13 residues. CDR1 is SGHDN and CDR2 is FVKESK in the germline V gene. Trimming removed 4 bases at V and 5 bases at J, with 11 bases between. CDR3 sequence (DNA): TGTGCCAGCAGCCCATCAGTCACGTATGGCTACACCTTC. Encoded protein: CASSPSVTYGYTF.

The V call is TRBV19, the J call TRBJ1-2; D call uncertain. V was trimmed by 5 bases and J by 8 bases, leaving 15 bases between them. Germline CDR1 and CDR2: LNHDA and SQIVND (reference sequence). The CDR3 has 13 amino acids. The CDR3 sequence is CASSESRERGYTF. CDR3 sequence (DNA): TGTGCCAGTAGTGAGAGTCGGGAGCGGGGCTACACCTTC.

This chain uses TRBV11-2 with TRBJ2-7; weak D call: TRBD2 (5 bases). Trimming cost V 1 base and J 6 bases, with 10 bases left between them. The CDR3 has 13 amino acids. CDR1 is SGHAT and CDR2 is FQNNGV in the germline V gene. The CDR3 DNA is TGTGCCAGCAGCTTAGCGGGGTTGGTCGAGCAGTACTTC. Translated: CASSLAGLVEQYF.

This clone was seen a handful of times. This chain connects TRBV5-8 to TRBJ2-7; tentatively, D is TRBD1 (5 bases). Trimming removed 4 bases from V and 1 base from J, with 9 bases in between. The germline V gene has CDR1 SGHTS and CDR2 YDEGEE. The CDR3 totals 13 residues. In nucleotides, the CDR3 is TGTGCCAGCAGCAGGGGCCCGTCCTACGAGCAGTACTTC. This translates into CASSRGPSYEQYF.

The CDR3 DNA reads as TGTGCCAGCAGCTTACGTGGAGTAGATACGCAGTATTTT. Amino acids: CASSLRGVDTQYF. The V and J genes are TRBV7-2 and TRBJ2-3; D is uncertain. V lost 2 bases to trimming and J lost 5 bases, with 8 bases between them. The germline gives CDR1 SGHTA, CDR2 FQGNSA. This CDR3 contains 13 residues.

The chain combines TRBV5-4 with TRBJ2-1; 15 bases are shared with TRBD2. The CDR3 loop spans 20 amino acids. V lost 3 bases to trimming and J lost 4 bases; unmatched junction nucleotides: 14. Germline assignment: CDR1 SGHNT and CDR2 YYREEE (reference sequence). This CDR3 is CASSSVSGTSGGNRYNEQFF. The CDR3 bases are TGTGCCAGCAGCTCAGTCTCCGGGACTAGCGGGGGGAACAGGTACAATGAGCAGTTCTTC.

V gene TRBV6-5 combines with J gene TRBJ1-5; TRBD1 aligns across 11 bases. Per the germline V gene, CDR1 is MNHEY and CDR2 is SVGAGI. The junction had 5 bases not matched to a gene; V was cut back by 5 bases and J by 5 bases. The CDR3 spans 15 residues. This CDR3 reads CASSPGQGVYQPQHF. For the CDR3, the DNA is TGTGCCAGCAGTCCGGGACAGGGGGTATATCAGCCCCAGCATTTT.

The CDR3 region has the DNA TGTGCCTGCCGGACAGTTTATGGCTACACCTTC. This encodes CACRTVYGYTF. This sequence joins TRBV30 and TRBJ1-2; D may be TRBD1 (6 bases). With 6 bases removed from V and 5 bases from J, the gap between germline ends came to 10 bases. The CDR3 length is 11 residues. CDR1 and CDR2 (germline): GTSNPN, SVGIG (reference sequence).

This clone was recorded a few times. The chain employs TRBV27 and TRBJ2-7; possible D gene TRBD2, 5 bases. V was pared by 3 bases and J by 0 bases, with 6 bases between. The CDR3 is 13 residues long. Looked up from germline, CDR1 is MNHEY and CDR2 is SMNVEV (reference sequence). The DNA for the CDR3 is TGTGCCAGCAGTTTGAGGGCCTCCTACGAGCAGTACTTC. Protein sequence: CASSLRASYEQYF.

The chain combines TRBV5-1 with TRBJ2-1; 9 nucleotides align to TRBD1. Trimming removed 2 bases from V and 8 bases from J; junction bases left unmatched: 8. The germline V gene encodes CDR1 SGHRS and CDR2 YFSETQ. This CDR3 is built from 15 residues. The CDR3 coding sequence is TGCGCCAGCAGCTTACAGGGGGCTAGTAGCGATGAGCAGTTCTTC. It codes for CASSLQGASSDEQFF.

This clone has more than one count but fewer than ten. The chain has TRBV27 and TRBJ1-5, with 7 bases matching TRBD1. This CDR3 contains 12 residues. The V segment lost 7 bases and the J segment 4 bases; nucleotides outside the gene matches: 1. CDR1 and CDR2 from the germline V gene are MNHEY and SMNVEV (reference sequence). Here the CDR3 DNA reads TGTGCCAGCAAGACAGGGAATCAGCCCCAGCATTTT. Amino acid sequence: CASKTGNQPQHF.

CDR3 nucleotides: TGCAGTGCCTCGGTGAACACTGAAGCTTTCTTT. Its translation: CSASVNTEAFF. The rearrangement links TRBV20-1 to TRBJ1-1; D gene unclear. Trimming shortened V by 6 bases and J by 0 bases, and 5 bases separated the two germline ends. The CDR3 runs 11 residues. Per the germline V gene, CDR1 is DFQATT and CDR2 is SNEGSKA (reference sequence).

The rearrangement joins TRBV7-2 to TRBJ1-1; the match to TRBD1 covers 9 bases. This CDR3 is built from 15 residues. Germline CDR1 is SGHTA and CDR2 is FQGNSA. The J segment lost 3 bases and the V segment lost 2 bases, leaving 4 bases of the junction unmatched. Here the CDR3 DNA reads TGTGCCAGCAGCTTATGGAGGACAGGGGACACTGAAGCTTTCTTT. Translation gives CASSLWRTGDTEAFF.